One sample yielded the 8 T cell receptor beta chains listed below, sequenced in a study of shared clonotypes between healthy human individuals. Generated by immunoSEQ multiplex PCR, the TCRdb table keeps only in-frame clones and is missing some. The table lists around 88,000 clones, almost 70% of them singletons. The sequencing input was memory CD8+ T cells sorted from blood. Stated subset: CD45RO+ cells pooled with CCR7-negative TemRA cells. These receptors came from a man younger than 45 in good health.

This chain uses TRBV5-1 with TRBJ2-2; D gene uncertain. CDR3 length equals 17 residues. Germline V gene lookup returns CDR1 SGHRS and CDR2 YFSETQ. Trimming left V 0 bases short and J 0 bases short, with 12 bases between. The CDR3 DNA sequence: TGCGCCAGCAGCTTGGTGTTAAAGCAGGCGAACACCGGGGAGCTGTTTTTT. Protein: CASSLVLKQANTGELFF.

The J gene is TRBJ1-5, the V gene TRBV7-6; D is undetermined. This CDR3 has 14 residues. Trimming removed 3 bases from V and 2 bases from J, with 8 bases in between. Germline-derived CDR1 and CDR2 are SGHVS and FNYEAQ. CDR3 sequence: CASSLQIGNQPQHF. The CDR3 DNA reads as TGTGCCAGCAGCTTGCAGATAGGCAATCAGCCCCAGCATTTT.

V and J are TRBV5-1 and TRBJ2-5; tentative D call: TRBD1 (6 bases). The CDR3 length is 15 residues. In germline, CDR1 is SGHRS, CDR2 YFSETQ. V was trimmed by 0 bases and J by 5 bases, leaving 14 bases between them. The CDR3, as DNA: TGCGCCAGCAGCTTGGTATTGGGGGCATGGGAGACCCAGTACTTC. Protein product: CASSLVLGAWETQYF.

The CDR3 nucleotides read TGCGCCAGCAGCTTATCTGGGCTGGGCAATCAGCCCCAGCATTTT. Translating gives CASSLSGLGNQPQHF. The J gene is TRBJ1-5, the V gene TRBV5-1, with D hard to call. V was pared by 2 bases and J by 2 bases, with 11 bases between. CDR3 length: 15 residues. CDR1 and CDR2 from the germline V gene are SGHRS and YFSETQ.

This clone appeared a single time. CDR3 in amino acids: CASRLIANYGYTF. The CDR3 bases are TGCGCCAGCAGATTGATAGCTAACTATGGCTACACCTTC. The chain is built from TRBV5-1 and TRBJ1-2; D unresolved. Deletions cut 5 bases from V and 0 bases from J, with 8 bases between. The CDR3 consists of 13 residues. Germline V lookup: CDR1 SGHRS, CDR2 YFSETQ. Drawing the rest from reference TRBV5-1 and TRBJ1-2, the complete variable domain is KAGVTQTPRYLIKTRGQQVTLSCSPISGHRSVSWYQQTPGQGLQFLFEYFSETQRNKGNFPGRFSGRQFSNSRSEMNVSTLELGDSALYLCASRLIANYGYTFGSGTRLTVV.

Notes on this clone: The junction departs from germline at one end; a sequencing error may be responsible. This rearrangement joins TRBV28 to TRBJ2-7; 12 bases agree with TRBD2. The CDR3 contains 12 residues. Germline V gene data show CDR1 as MDHEN and CDR2 as SYDVKM. CDR3 in amino acids: CAGTGTSGSADF. In DNA form, the CDR3 reads TGTGCCGGGACCGGGACTAGCGGGTCAGCAGACTTC.

This chain joins TRBV25-1 and TRBJ2-1; unclear D gene. Trimming removed 3 bases at V and 5 bases at J, with 2 bases between. CDR1 is MGHDK, CDR2 SYGVNS, per germline. The CDR3 is 11 amino acids. CDR3 in amino acids: CASSDNNEQFF. The CDR3 coding sequence is TGTGCCAGCAGTGATAACAATGAGCAGTTCTTC.

This chain links TRBV29-1 with TRBJ2-5, with D unclear. Trimming took off 7 bases at V and 6 bases at J, with 15 bases between the two ends. There are 12 residues in the CDR3. Germline V lookup: CDR1 SQVTM, CDR2 ANQGSEA. CDR3 nucleotide sequence: TGCAGCGCCGAACCGGACCCGCAGACCCAGTACTTC. It specifies CSAEPDPQTQYF. Using reference TRBV29-1 and TRBJ2-5 for the parts outside the CDR3, the full variable domain is SAVISQKPSRDICQRGTSLTIQCQVDSQVTMMFWYRQQPGQSLTLIATANQGSEATYESGFVIDKFPISRPNLTFSTLTVSNMSPEDSSIYLCSAEPDPQTQYFGPGTRLLVL.